These 10 T cell receptor beta chains were all obtained from the same sample, sequenced in a study of blood T cell repertoires in COVID-19. The repertoire was sequenced with immunoSEQ multiplex PCR; TCRdb's copy has only in-frame clones and lacks some. This table has hundreds of thousands of clones, approximately 84% appearing once. Sequenced input: peripheral blood. All receptors derive from a woman aged 80 or older with acute or convalescent COVID-19.

The chain employs TRBV6-4 and TRBJ1-2; D gene uncertain. CDR3 length equals 15 residues. Trimming removed 2 bases from V and 3 bases from J, with 13 bases in between. CDR1 MRHNA and CDR2 SNTAGT come from the germline V gene. The CDR3 is CASSDVWRADYGYTF. The CDR3 DNA sequence: TGTGCCAGCAGTGACGTGTGGAGGGCCGACTATGGCTACACCTTC.

The chain combines TRBV6-5 with TRBJ1-1, with D hard to call. This CDR3 has 11 amino acids. The germline V and J ends were trimmed by 6 bases and 11 bases, with 13 bases remaining between them. Germline V gene lookup returns CDR1 MNHEY and CDR2 SVGAGI. In nucleotides, the CDR3 is TGTGCCAGCAGGTCAACTAGCGCCGCTTTCTTT. Its translation is CASRSTSAAFF.

V and J are TRBV2 and TRBJ1-5; D is ambiguous. The CDR3 totals 13 residues. The V end lost 5 bases, the J end lost 0 bases, and 5 bases lay between the germline ends. Germline V gene sequence: CDR1 SNHLY, CDR2 FYNNEI. The CDR3 sequence: CASSPNSNQPQHF. The CDR3 nucleotides are TGTGCCAGCAGTCCAAATAGCAATCAGCCCCAGCATTTT.

This rearrangement joins TRBV5-1 to TRBJ1-4; 9 bases map to TRBD1. This CDR3 has 18 amino acids. J gave up 7 bases and V 4 bases, and 17 bases lay outside the gene matches. The germline CDR1 and CDR2 sequences are SGHRS and YFSETQ. The CDR3 DNA sequence: TGCGCCAGCAGCGCCTGGATGGGACAGGGAAGGGTTGCTGAAAAACTGTTTTTT. Its translation: CASSAWMGQGRVAEKLFF. Using reference TRBV5-1 and TRBJ1-4 for the parts outside the CDR3, the full variable domain is KAGVTQTPRYLIKTRGQQVTLSCSPISGHRSVSWYQQTPGQGLQFLFEYFSETQRNKGNFPGRFSGRQFSNSRSEMNVSTLELGDSALYLCASSAWMGQGRVAEKLFFGSGTQLSVL.

The chain links TRBV4-1 to TRBJ1-2, with 7 bases lining up with TRBD1. This CDR3 region has 16 residues. Germline CDR1 reads MGHRA; CDR2 reads YSYEKL. After removal of 4 bases from V and 0 bases from J, the junction contained 8 bases not matched to a gene. CDR3 coding DNA: TGCGCCAGCAGCCGGGGCGGGACAGCTGCTAACTATGGCTACACCTTC. Protein product: CASSRGGTAANYGYTF.

The gene calls are TRBV6-1 and TRBJ2-5, with TRBD2 as a possible D gene (5 bases). Germline V gene data show CDR1 as MNHNS and CDR2 as SASEGT. The V end lost 2 bases, the J end lost 7 bases, and 14 bases lay between the germline ends. The CDR3 consists of 14 residues. CDR3 residues: CASSETGIFGTQYF. As DNA, the CDR3 is TGTGCCAGCAGTGAAACCGGGATTTTCGGGACCCAGTACTTC.

V is TRBV2 and J is TRBJ2-3; 7 nucleotides match TRBD2. The V gene's germline CDR1 is SNHLY and CDR2 FYNNEI. This CDR3 has 18 residues. The junction had 22 bases not matched to a gene; V was cut back by 7 bases and J by 6 bases. Here the CDR3 DNA reads TGTGCCAGCATTTCGGGGGGAACGGGACTACGGGCTGGGGATACGCAGTATTTT. It translates to CASISGGTGLRAGDTQYF.

CDR3 DNA: TGTGCCAGCAGCGTAGGGAGCTCTGGGGCCAACGTCCTGACTTTC. Its protein is CASSVGSSGANVLTF. V gene TRBV9 combines with J gene TRBJ2-6; D gene ambiguous. This CDR3 has 15 residues. V was shortened by 0 bases and J by 0 bases, with 4 bases between the two germline ends. The germline V gene has CDR1 SGDLS and CDR2 YYNGEE. The variable domain in full, completed from reference TRBV9 and TRBJ2-6, reads DSGVTQTPKHLITATGQRVTLRCSPRSGDLSVYWYQQSLDQGLQFLIQYYNGEERAKGNILERFSAQQFPDLHSELNLSSLELGDSALYFCASSVGSSGANVLTFGAGSRLTVL.

The rearrangement joins TRBV7-9 to TRBJ2-5, with a weak D call TRBD2 (6 bases). This CDR3 comprises 13 residues. V was trimmed by 5 bases and J by 6 bases, leaving 13 bases between them. CDR1 is SEHNR and CDR2 is FQNEAQ in the germline V gene (reference sequence). The CDR3 nucleotides read TGTGCCAGCAGCCCGGGACTTGGGCAGACCCAGTACTTC. Protein: CASSPGLGQTQYF.

CDR3 residues: CASSPGLAGVTGELFF. CDR3 coding DNA: TGTGCCAGCAGCCCCGGACTAGCGGGAGTAACCGGGGAGCTGTTTTTT. The chain carries TRBV11-2 and TRBJ2-2, with 13 bases fitting TRBD2. Germline CDR1 is SGHAT and CDR2 is FQNNGV. CDR3 size: 16 residues. V was pared by 5 bases and J by 5 bases, with 5 bases of the junction left unmatched.